Sequencing of this T cell receptor beta chain was carried out in a study of blood T cell repertoires in COVID-19. At the level of the study: Whether acute or convalescent, the COVID-19 samples came from the United States, Italy and Spain. The analysed material was cDNA or gDNA that came from T cells, B-cell-depleted T cells, or PBMCs.

Only one count was recorded for this clone. The length of the CDR3 is 14 residues. Germline loops: CDR1 SGHRS, CDR2 YFSETQ. Trimming cost V 7 bases and J 2 bases; bases outside gene matches: 7. Per the original data handling: Using reference gene primer amplification, nucleated cell counts were estimated. Measured with immunoSEQ multiplex PCR; TCRdb has only the in-frame clones, and not every one. Clone size and V and J calls were adopted from that table, with D and trimming inferred from the DNA. The sample gives tens of thousands of clones, approximately 78% of which show up once; approximately 30% is in the top ten.

Sequenced input: peripheral blood. The receptor's source is a human donor in a cohort sampled during active COVID-19. The chain employs TRBV5-1 and TRBJ2-3; 7 bases are shared with TRBD2. CDR3 bases: TGCGCCAGCGGAACGGGGGGAAACACAGATACGCAGTATTTT. It codes for CASGTGGNTDTQYF.